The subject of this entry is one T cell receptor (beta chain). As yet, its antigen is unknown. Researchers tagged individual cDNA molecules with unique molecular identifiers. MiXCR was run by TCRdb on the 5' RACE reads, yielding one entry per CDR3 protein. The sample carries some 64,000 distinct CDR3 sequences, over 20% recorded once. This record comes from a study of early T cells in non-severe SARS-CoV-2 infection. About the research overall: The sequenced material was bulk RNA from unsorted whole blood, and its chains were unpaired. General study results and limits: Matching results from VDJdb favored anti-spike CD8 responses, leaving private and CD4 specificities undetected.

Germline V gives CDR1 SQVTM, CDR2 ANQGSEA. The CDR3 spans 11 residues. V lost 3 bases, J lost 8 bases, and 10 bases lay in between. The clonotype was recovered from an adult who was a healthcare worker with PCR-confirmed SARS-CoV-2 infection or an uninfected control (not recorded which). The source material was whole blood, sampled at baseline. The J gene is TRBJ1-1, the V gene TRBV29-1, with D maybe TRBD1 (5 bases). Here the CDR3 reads CSVEGVYEAFF. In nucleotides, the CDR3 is TGCAGCGTTGAGGGGGTTTACGAAGCTTTCTTT.